This TCR beta chain was identified in a study of blood T cell repertoires in COVID-19. The overall study: Italy, Spain and the United States were the sources of the convalescent and acute COVID-19 samples. From T cells, B-cell-depleted T cells, or PBMCs came the material, which was cDNA or gDNA.

This clone has at least ten counts. Original analysis: Amplified reference gene primers provided the basis for estimating nucleated cell counts. TCRdb keeps only in-frame clones here, not all; method: immunoSEQ multiplex PCR. For V, J and clone size, that table is used; D and trimming come from the DNA. The sample holds around 500,000 clones, roughly 85% seen once. This CDR3 is 12 amino acids long. The V gene lost 5 bases and the J gene lost 4 bases, with 8 bases spanning the gap. From germline, CDR1 is LNHDA and CDR2 SQIVND (reference sequence). The chain couples TRBV19 to TRBJ1-2; D not certain. Sample: peripheral blood. This TCR was recovered from a human donor in a cohort sampled during active COVID-19. The CDR3 is CASSYTRYGYTF. The DNA for the CDR3 is TGTGCCAGTAGTTATACACGCTATGGCTACACCTTC.